This TCR beta chain was sequenced in a study of T-cell memory formation after mild COVID-19. The overall study: The study found TCR clusters largely donor specific. General study findings and limits: Mainly CM and EM harbored the contracting CD4+ clones; mainly EMRA harbored the CD8+ ones. A second wave of clones peaked on day 37, and their SARS-CoV-2 specificity went unconfirmed.

This clonotype has only a few counts. The antigen is undetermined. 5'RACE with constant-segment primers yielded barcoded, UMI-tagged TCR alpha and TCR beta cDNA libraries. TCRdb re-derived calls from the 5' RACE reads in MiXCR, one entry per CDR3 protein. The sample shows about 560,000 distinct CDR3 sequences, roughly a sixth of them seen only once. Germline assignment: CDR1 SEHNR and CDR2 FQNEAQ (reference sequence). The CDR3 sequence is 16 residues long. V was shortened by 5 bases and J by 6 bases, with 19 bases between the two germline ends. V is TRBV7-9 and J is TRBJ2-2; possibly TRBD2 for D (7 bases). This TCR was sampled from an adult woman who had mild COVID-19 (a few samples of this study predate the infection). Cell type and time point are not known. The source material was PBMCs or a T cell subset sorted from them (not recorded which). CDR3 sequence (DNA): TGTGCCAGCAGCGGAGGGGGGGCCAACCCCGCCGGGGAGCTGTTTTTT. Its translation is CASSGGGANPAGELFF.